Detailed here is one T cell receptor (beta chain). These data come from a study of Ad26.COV2.S vaccination and SARS-CoV-2 variants. Sequencing used immunoSEQ multiplex PCR; TCRdb keeps in-frame clones, though not all of them. This table holds 330,000 or so clones, approximately 87% found once. The germline V gene encodes CDR1 SGHTA and CDR2 FQGNSA. V was clipped by 2 bases and J by 9 bases, with 11 bases between them. CDR3 length equals 13 residues. This sample's treatment: about 20 received Ad26.COV2.S at low or high dose, single or two shots; 5 received placebo; per-sample allocation not given. Collection of the samples took place on day 63 after the first injection of vaccine or placebo. An Ad26 vector was used to express Wuhan-strain SARS-CoV-2 spike as the vaccine.

The sequence came from a person aged 18-65 years who received the Ad26.COV2.S COVID-19 vaccine or a placebo. The sample was peripheral blood, taken in a trial of Ad26.COV2.S vaccine versus placebo. V is TRBV7-2 and J is TRBJ2-1; possible D gene TRBD2, 5 bases. The CDR3 nucleotides are TGTGCCAGCAGCTTAATTAGCGAAGGTGAGCAGTTCTTC. Translating gives CASSLISEGEQFF. Full variable domain (rest looked up from reference TRBV7-2 and TRBJ2-1): GAGVSQSPSNKVTEKGKDVELRCDPISGHTALYWYRQSLGQGLEFLIYFQGNSAPDKSGLPSDRFSAERTGGSVSTLTIQRTQQEDSAVYLCASSLISEGEQFFGPGTRLTVL.